The 17 T cell receptor beta chains below all came from one sample that was sequenced in a study of T cells after yellow fever vaccination. A single record per CDR3 protein comes from TCRdb applying MiXCR to the 5' RACE reads. The sample consists of 250,000 to 300,000 distinct CDR3 sequences, under 9% of them appearing once. Sequencing used CD4+ T cells sorted from PBMCs, obtained 5 days after the yellow fever booster vaccination. These receptors came from a man younger than 30 who received the YFV17D yellow fever vaccine.

The chain uses TRBV5-1 and TRBJ1-1, with D hard to call. The CDR3 covers 14 residues. CDR1 is SGHRS and CDR2 is YFSETQ in the germline V gene. Trimming took 4 bases from V and 1 from J, leaving 11 bases between them. The CDR3 reads CASSLGASNTEAFF. The CDR3, as DNA: TGCGCCAGCAGCCTTGGAGCCTCGAACACTGAAGCTTTCTTT.

In its sample, this clonotype was seen a few times. The chain combines TRBV5-1 with TRBJ1-1; no reliable D call. CDR1 and CDR2 (germline): SGHRS, YFSETQ. This CDR3 has 16 amino acids. V lost 5 bases and J 4 bases, leaving 21 bases between the germline ends. The DNA for the CDR3 is TGCGCCAGCAGTATAACACCGGGCGGCGATGGCACTGAAGCTTTCTTT. Its translation: CASSITPGGDGTEAFF.

CDR3 sequence (DNA): TGTGCCAGTGGGGGACAAAACACCGGGGAGCTGTTTTTT. Its protein is CASGGQNTGELFF. The chain employs TRBV2 and TRBJ2-2; tentatively, D is TRBD1 (6 bases). Trimming stripped 9 bases from V and 2 bases from J, with 10 bases between. This CDR3 is 13 amino acids long. In germline, CDR1 is SNHLY, CDR2 FYNNEI.

This clonotype showed up just a few times. The chain uses TRBV29-1 and TRBJ1-2; D is undetermined. There are 12 residues in the CDR3. In germline, CDR1 is SQVTM, CDR2 ANQGSEA. Trimming pared 1 base from V and 5 bases from J, leaving 8 bases between. DNA of the CDR3: TGCAGCGTTGAAGGCCCCAGTTATGGCTACACCTTC. Its translation is CSVEGPSYGYTF. Variable domain in full (rest from reference TRBV29-1 and TRBJ1-2): SAVISQKPSRDICQRGTSLTIQCQVDSQVTMMFWYRQQPGQSLTLIATANQGSEATYESGFVIDKFPISRPNLTFSTLTVSNMSPEDSSIYLCSVEGPSYGYTFGSGTRLTVV.

This chain joins TRBV20-1 and TRBJ1-2; the D is unclear. The CDR3 runs 8 residues. V was clipped by 6 bases and J by 7 bases, with 3 bases between them. Per the germline V gene, CDR1 is DFQATT and CDR2 is SNEGSKA (reference sequence). The CDR3 bases are TGCAGTGCCCCTGGCTACACCTTC. This encodes CSAPGYTF.

The chain has TRBV11-3 and TRBJ2-1, with D perhaps assigned TRBD1 or TRBD2 (5 bases each). Per the germline V gene, CDR1 is SGHNT and CDR2 is YENEEA. The CDR3 totals 12 residues. V lost 8 bases and J 13 bases, leaving 18 bases between the germline ends. The CDR3 sequence: CASARDMGVQFF. The DNA for the CDR3 is TGTGCCAGCGCCCGCGACATGGGGGTCCAGTTCTTC.

The genes are TRBV4-2 and TRBJ2-1; perhaps D is TRBD1 or TRBD2 (6 bases each). The CDR3 length is 17 residues. Germline V CDR1 and CDR2: LGHNA, YNFKEQ. Trimming left V 4 bases short and J 4 bases short, with 20 bases between. The CDR3 DNA is TGTGCCAGCAGCCCCCAGGGGACTCCCCCGGGGTACAATGAGCAGTTCTTC. Protein product: CASSPQGTPPGYNEQFF.

Only a few counts were recorded for this clonotype. V gene TRBV6-2 or TRBV6-3 combines with J gene TRBJ2-7; possibly TRBD1 for D (7 bases). Looked up from germline, CDR1 is MNHEY and CDR2 is SVGEGT. This CDR3 spans 14 amino acids. Between the trimmed V and J ends, which lost 5 bases and 1 base, there was a span of 12 bases. Written as DNA, the CDR3 is TGTGCCAGCAGTCGACCAGGGGGGTCCTACGAGCAGTACTTC. Translated: CASSRPGGSYEQYF.

This clonotype has only a few counts. The rearrangement links TRBV5-1 to TRBJ2-4; tentative D call: TRBD1 (5 bases). CDR3 length: 15 amino acids. CDR1 is SGHRS and CDR2 is YFSETQ in the germline V gene. V was pared by 1 base and J by 3 bases, with 11 bases between. The CDR3 reads CASSLLGADKNIQYF. In nucleotides, the CDR3 is TGCGCCAGCAGCTTGCTAGGGGCGGACAAAAACATTCAGTACTTC.

This clonotype was detected only a few times. The rearrangement links TRBV7-9 to TRBJ1-2; TRBD1 agrees at 7 bases. Germline CDR1 is SEHNR and CDR2 is FQNEAQ (reference sequence). This CDR3 comprises 22 residues. Trimming took 0 bases from V and 8 from J; bases not matched to a gene: 30. CDR3 DNA: TGTGCCAGCAGCTTAGCCCCTTGGTCGGTAGCGGGACAGAGGCAGGTTGTTGGAGGCTACACCTTC. Amino acid sequence: CASSLAPWSVAGQRQVVGGYTF.

The gene calls are TRBV20-1 and TRBJ2-7; no reliable D call. V was cut by 3 bases and J by 0 bases, with 9 bases left in between. The CDR3 length is 13 residues. Germline CDR1 and CDR2: DFQATT and SNEGSKA (reference sequence). Here the CDR3 DNA reads TGCAGTGCTAGTTTGACAATCTCCTACGAGCAGTACGTC. Protein: CSASLTISYEQYV.

This clonotype appeared a few times. The chain carries TRBV12-3 or TRBV12-4 and TRBJ1-5, with TRBD1 as a possible D gene (5 bases). The CDR3 extends over 15 amino acids. V was trimmed by 7 bases and J by 7 bases, leaving 20 bases between them. The CDR3 DNA is TGTGCCAGCACCCCCGGGGCCTCAGCGAGGCAGCCCCAGCATTTT. Translation gives CASTPGASARQPQHF.

This clonotype was found many times. The chain joins TRBV29-1 to TRBJ2-3; D may be TRBD1 (6 bases). CDR1 and CDR2 from the germline V gene are SQVTM and ANQGSEA. The CDR3 covers 14 residues. Trimming cost V 4 bases and J 3 bases, with 14 bases left between them. This CDR3 reads CSVGKGVGTDTQYF. The CDR3 DNA is TGCAGCGTTGGTAAGGGGGTTGGGACAGATACGCAGTATTTT.

J is TRBJ1-1 and V is TRBV6-5, with unresolved D. V was pared by 8 bases and J by 0 bases, with 10 bases between. Looked up from germline, CDR1 is MNHEY and CDR2 is SVGAGI. The CDR3 is 13 residues long. CDR3 nucleotide sequence: TGTGCCAGCGGTCGACAACTGAACACTGAAGCTTTCTTT. Amino acid sequence: CASGRQLNTEAFF.

This clonotype was counted between two and nine times. The chain recombines TRBV6-1 with TRBJ1-2; 8 nucleotides agree with TRBD1. Trimming removed 7 bases from V and 7 bases from J; junction bases left unmatched: 11. Germline V gives CDR1 MNHNS, CDR2 SASEGT. This CDR3 contains 14 residues. The CDR3 DNA sequence: TGTGCCAGCACCCGAAGGGGGACAGGCGGTGGCTACACCTTC. Translation gives CASTRRGTGGGYTF.

This clonotype was found a few times. The genes are TRBV7-2 and TRBJ2-3, with TRBD2 matching 7 bases. The CDR3 contains 13 residues. CDR1 is SGHTA and CDR2 is FQGNSA in the germline V gene. V gave up 3 bases and J gave up 13 bases; unmatched junction bases: 10. The CDR3 region is CASSLDDYRGEYF. CDR3 sequence (DNA): TGTGCCAGCAGCTTGGATGACTACCGGGGGGAGTATTTT.

In its sample, this clonotype was seen a few times. The V gene is TRBV7-9, the J gene TRBJ2-6; D not resolved. The CDR3 is 15 residues long. Germline CDR1 is SEHNR and CDR2 is FQNEAQ (reference sequence). V was shortened by 2 bases and J by 0 bases, with 5 bases between the two germline ends. The CDR3 region has the DNA TGTGCCAGCAGCTTAATCGGCTCTGGGGCCAACGTCCTGACTTTC. It is translated as CASSLIGSGANVLTF.